The 17 T cell receptor beta chains in this list originate from one sample, sequenced in a study of T cell clonality in common variable immunodeficiency. Assay: immunoSEQ multiplex PCR; the TCRdb copy retains only in-frame clones and omits some. The data show about 40,000 clones, with none appearing a single time. Source material: peripheral blood mononuclear cells. These receptors originate from a person aged 18 to 75 in good health.

This clone was seen ten or more times. With the read ending 3 residues before the CDR3 end, the germline J gene is used to fill in that end. The J gene is TRBJ1-4, the V gene TRBV7-6; weak D call: TRBD1 (6 bases). The CDR3 loop spans 15 amino acids. Germline V gene sequence: CDR1 SGHVS, CDR2 FNYEAQ. The germline V and J ends were trimmed by 4 bases and 7 bases, with 16 bases remaining between them. CDR3 DNA (partial): TGTGCCAGCAGCTCCCTGACAGGAACGCGTGAAAAA. Protein product: CASSSLTGTREK. The complete CDR3 protein is CASSSLTGTREKLFF.

A note on this clone: With the read ending 3 residues before the CDR3 end, the germline J gene is used to fill in that end. The chain employs TRBV7-9 and TRBJ1-2; 7 bases match TRBD1. The CDR3 is 12 residues long. The germline CDR1 and CDR2 sequences are SEHNR and FQNEAQ (reference sequence). CDR3 in amino acids: CASSWDRNGYTF. The sequenced CDR3 bases are TGTGCCAGCAGCTGGGACAGAAACGGC.

In its sample, this clone was seen many times. The read ends 3 residues before the CDR3 terminus; that terminus is restored from the germline J gene. The V and J genes are TRBV5-5 and TRBJ2-7; 10 nucleotides agree with TRBD2. The germline CDR1 and CDR2 sequences are SGHKS and YYEKEE (reference sequence). J was trimmed by 0 bases and V by 4 bases; bases with no gene match: 4. The CDR3 covers 15 residues. The sequenced part of the CDR3 DNA is TGTGCCAGCAGCCCGACTAGCGGGTTCTCCTACGAG. It specifies CASSPTSGFSYE. The full CDR3 reads CASSPTSGFSYEQYF.

This clone was observed at least ten times. The read is 3 residues too short to cover the CDR3 end, so that end is filled in from the germline J gene. J is TRBJ2-7 and V is TRBV7-8; either TRBD1 or TRBD2 may supply D (7 bases each). The CDR3 contains 15 residues. V was cut by 6 bases and J by 0 bases, with 15 bases left in between. Germline CDR1 is SGHVS and CDR2 is FQNEAQ. The sequenced part of the CDR3 DNA is TGTGCCAGCAGTATAGGGGGCGGGAGCTCCTACGAG. Amino acid sequence: CASSIGGGSSYE. The whole CDR3 region reads CASSIGGGSSYEQYF.

This clone was seen more than once but under ten times. The read ends 3 residues early relative to the CDR3; the germline J gene fills the gap. The genes are TRBV19 and TRBJ2-3, with TRBD2 identical over 7 bases. V lost 3 bases, J lost 4 bases, and 10 bases stayed unmatched. This CDR3 has 16 amino acids. Germline values: CDR1 LNHDA, CDR2 SQIVND (reference sequence). The CDR3 region is CASSISPAGMPDTQYF. The part of the CDR3 DNA that was read is TGTGCCAGTAGTATCTCGCCAGCGGGAATGCCAGATACG.

This clone was found many times. The read gets to within 3 residues of the CDR3 end, and the germline J gene fills in the rest. V gene TRBV20-1 combines with J gene TRBJ2-1, with 10 bases identical to TRBD2. The CDR3 length is 16 residues. V shed 3 bases and J 7 bases; nucleotides not matched to a gene: 12. Germline V lookup: CDR1 DFQATT, CDR2 SNEGSKA (reference sequence). Incomplete CDR3 DNA: TGCAGTGCTAGGAAGGGACTAGCGATCTCTGAGAATGAG. Its translation: CSARKGLAISENE. The full CDR3 protein is CSARKGLAISENEQFF.

This clone occurred many times. The read finishes 3 residues shy of the CDR3 end, and the germline J gene is used to complete it. V gene TRBV6-2 or TRBV6-3 combines with J gene TRBJ1-1; D gene unclear. The CDR3 contains 15 residues. Germline CDR1 reads MNHEY; CDR2 reads SVGEGT. The ends were cut back, 6 bases at V and 3 bases at J, with 17 bases in the middle. This CDR3 reads CASSHPSPSYTEAFF. The sequenced part of the CDR3 DNA is TGTGCCAGCAGCCACCCGTCCCCAAGCTACACTGAA.

This clone ranks as medium-sized (0.01 to 0.1%). The CDR3 end is not reached by the read, which stops 3 residues before it; the germline J gene fills it in. V gene TRBV29-1 combines with J gene TRBJ1-1; unclear D gene. With 7 bases removed from V and 7 bases from J, the gap between germline ends came to 19 bases. Germline V CDR1 and CDR2: SQVTM, ANQGSEA. This CDR3 comprises 13 residues. CDR3 DNA, as far as it was read: TGCAGCGCCGCTCAGGCAGGAGGTAGTGAA. Translated: CSAAQAGGSE. The full CDR3 protein reads CSAAQAGGSEAFF.

This clone was picked up many times. The read ends 3 residues before the CDR3 terminus; that terminus is restored from the germline J gene. The chain uses TRBV19 and TRBJ1-5; the match to TRBD1 covers 9 bases. V was pared by 7 bases and J by 6 bases, with 7 bases of the junction left unmatched. CDR1 is LNHDA, CDR2 SQIVND, per germline (reference sequence). The CDR3 length is 14 residues. CDR3 DNA, as far as it was read: TGTGCCAGTACCGCCGGGACAGGGATTCAGCCC. As protein: CASTAGTGIQP. The entire CDR3 is CASTAGTGIQPQHF.

This clone has only a few counts. The read terminates 3 residues before the CDR3 end, so the remaining end is supplied by the germline J gene. The genes are TRBV5-1 and TRBJ2-7, with 7 bases aligning to TRBD1. CDR1 is SGHRS, CDR2 YFSETQ, per germline. This CDR3 has 14 amino acids. V trimming: 0 bases; J trimming: 5 bases; junction bases outside the gene matches: 5. The CDR3 sequence is CASSLVDRVDEQYF. The CDR3 DNA, read in part, is TGCGCCAGCAGCTTGGTAGACAGGGTCGACGAG.

In the case of this clone: The missing CDR3 end, 3 residues past where the read stops, is filled in from the germline J gene. The genes are TRBV30 and TRBJ1-2; tentatively, D is TRBD1 (5 bases). Germline CDR1 reads GTSNPN; CDR2 reads SVGIG (reference sequence). The CDR3 totals 13 residues. The sequenced CDR3 bases are TGTGCCTGGAGTGGGGGCAGGGATGACGAC. This sequence encodes CAWSGGRDDD. The CDR3 as a whole reads CAWSGGRDDDYTF.

This clone was picked up many times. The CDR3 end is not reached by the read, which stops 3 residues before it; the germline J gene fills it in. The chain carries TRBV18 and TRBJ2-1; 7 positions match TRBD2. Trimming removed 4 bases from V and 6 bases from J; junction bases left unmatched: 9. Germline CDR1 reads KGHSH; CDR2 reads LQKENI. There are 15 residues in the CDR3. CDR3 protein: CASSLASGVPNEQFF. Partial CDR3 DNA: TGTGCCAGCTCACTTGCTAGCGGAGTCCCCAATGAG.

This clone came up many times. The DNA ends 3 residues before the CDR3 does, and the rest of the CDR3 is filled in from the germline J gene. J is TRBJ1-4 and V is TRBV19; a possible D gene is TRBD1 (5 bases). This CDR3 region has 14 residues. Germline-derived CDR1 and CDR2 are LNHDA and SQIVND (reference sequence). V dropped 9 bases and J dropped 4 bases, with 15 bases sitting between them. CDR3 sequence reads: CASLDQGNNEKLFF. The covered CDR3 bases are TGTGCCAGCCTGGATCAGGGAAATAATGAAAAA.

This clone came up many times. CDR3 DNA, as far as it was read: TGTGCCAGCAGTACGGACCCAGGGAATGAG. Encoded protein: CASSTDPGNE. The complete CDR3 sequence is CASSTDPGNEQFF. The chain couples TRBV2 to TRBJ2-1; the D gene is possibly TRBD1 (5 bases). The read terminates 3 residues before the CDR3 end, so the remaining end is supplied by the germline J gene. CDR3 size: 13 residues. Trimming stripped 5 bases from V and 7 bases from J, with 12 bases between. Germline lookup yields CDR1 SNHLY and CDR2 FYNNEI.

This clone was counted many times. Read coverage stops 3 residues before the CDR3 terminus; the germline J gene supplies the remainder. The gene calls are TRBV20-1 and TRBJ1-1; D is uncertain. The CDR3 covers 13 residues. The germline gives CDR1 DFQATT, CDR2 SNEGSKA (reference sequence). The CDR3 reads CSTKAPFNTEAFF. The CDR3 bases that were read are TGCAGCACTAAGGCCCCATTCAACACTGAA.

This clone was seen many times. The CDR3 end falls 3 residues outside the read, so it is completed with the germline J gene. The chain is built from TRBV5-1 and TRBJ2-2; 7 bases align to TRBD2. This CDR3 contains 14 residues. The germline V gene has CDR1 SGHRS and CDR2 YFSETQ. Trimming cost V 7 bases and J 0 bases; bases outside gene matches: 3. The CDR3: CASGDYPNTGELFF. The covered CDR3 bases are TGCGCCAGCGGGGACTACCCGAACACCGGGGAG.

This clone has ten or more counts. Coverage ceases 3 residues before the CDR3 finishes, and the germline J gene fills in the end. This chain uses TRBV19 with TRBJ1-1; 9 bases agree with TRBD1. Germline V gene lookup returns CDR1 LNHDA and CDR2 SQIVND (reference sequence). V trimming: 4 bases; J trimming: 2 bases; junction bases outside the gene matches: 5. The CDR3 is made up of 15 amino acids. CDR3 protein: CASSNPTGGNTEAFF. The sequenced part of the CDR3 DNA is TGTGCCAGTAGTAACCCGACAGGGGGTAACACTGAA.